These 15 T cell receptor beta chains originate from one sample sequenced in a study of blood T cell repertoires in COVID-19. Data came from immunoSEQ multiplex PCR; TCRdb stores just in-frame clones and leaves some out. The sample contains approximately 180,000 clones, approximately 85% of which appear only once. Sequenced: peripheral blood. The receptors originated from a man in his 60s with acute or convalescent COVID-19.

This clone has just one count. For the CDR3, the DNA is TGTGCCAGCAGCTCACTAGCGGGAGGGCCCAATGAGCAGTTCTTC. Translation gives CASSSLAGGPNEQFF. The rearrangement uses TRBV7-2 and TRBJ2-1; 13 nucleotides line up with TRBD2. The germline V gene encodes CDR1 SGHTA and CDR2 FQGNSA. The CDR3 covers 15 residues. The ends lost 4 bases at V and 6 bases at J; junction bases unmatched: 3.

The chain carries TRBV3-1 (or the pseudogene TRBV3-2) and TRBJ1-1; TRBD1 aligns across 8 bases. This CDR3 has 16 amino acids. From germline, CDR1 is LGHDT and CDR2 YNNKEL (reference sequence). After removal of 0 bases from V and 1 base from J, the junction contained 4 bases not matched to a gene. As DNA, the CDR3 is TGTGCCAGCAGCCAAGATCTCGACAGGGGGAACACTGAAGCTTTCTTT. The encoded protein is CASSQDLDRGNTEAFF.

Concerning this clone: Germline and junction disagree at one end, which may indicate a read error. The J gene is TRBJ2-1, the V gene TRBV7-3; D perhaps matches TRBD2 (6 bases). The CDR3 runs 11 residues. Germline assignment: CDR1 SGHTA and CDR2 FQGTGA. The CDR3 DNA is TGTACCAGCGGCGTCGGGAGAGAGCAGTTCTTC. It encodes CTSGVGREQFF.

This clone has only one observation. Here the CDR3 DNA reads TGTGCCAGCAGCCCCCGGGTTAGCGAAATCACAGATACGCAGTATTTT. Translating it yields CASSPRVSEITDTQYF. The chain carries TRBV9 and TRBJ2-3; maybe TRBD2 (5 bases). Between the trimmed V and J ends, which lost 4 bases and 2 bases, there was a span of 17 bases. From germline, CDR1 is SGDLS and CDR2 YYNGEE. There are 16 residues in the CDR3.

Turning to this clone: A junction boundary mismatches the germline segment, possibly from a read error. The chain carries TRBV6-4 and TRBJ2-1, with 8 bases aligning to TRBD2. The CDR3 consists of 14 residues. In germline, CDR1 is MRHNA, CDR2 SNTAGT. CDR3 coding DNA: TGTGCCAGCAGCACGACCGGGACTAGTCATGAGAAGTTCTTC. Translated: CASSTTGTSHEKFF.

The CDR3 reads CASRPGTAQETQYF. DNA for the CDR3: TGTGCCAGCAGGCCCGGGACAGCTCAAGAGACCCAGTACTTC. J is TRBJ2-5 and V is TRBV7-9, with 7 nucleotides matching TRBD1. The ends lost 6 bases at V and 2 bases at J; junction bases unmatched: 6. The CDR3 has 14 residues. Germline V gene lookup returns CDR1 SEHNR and CDR2 FQNEAQ (reference sequence).

The chain carries TRBV4-1 and TRBJ1-2; D not resolved. V shed 0 bases and J shed 8 bases, with 10 bases lying between them. The CDR3 covers 13 residues. From germline, CDR1 is MGHRA and CDR2 YSYEKL. The CDR3 bases are TGCGCCAGCAGCCAAGATCGAGGGAGAGGCTACACCTTC. Protein product: CASSQDRGRGYTF.

This clone was observed a handful of times. Other DNA sequences in the same sample also yield this CDR3. CDR3 in DNA: TGTGCCAGCAGGCTAGCGGGGAGCACAGATACGCAGTATTTT. Translating it yields CASRLAGSTDTQYF. This chain links TRBV2 with TRBJ2-3; 9 bases line up with TRBD2. The germline V gene has CDR1 SNHLY and CDR2 FYNNEI. The V segment lost 6 bases and the J segment 0 bases; nucleotides outside the gene matches: 1. The CDR3 is 14 amino acids.

V gene TRBV28 combines with J gene TRBJ2-3; TRBD2 matches at 10 bases. The ends lost 6 bases at V and 1 base at J; junction bases unmatched: 13. Germline V gene lookup returns CDR1 MDHEN and CDR2 SYDVKM. This CDR3 contains 18 residues. CDR3 region: CASRNPADSGRRTDTQYF. The CDR3 bases are TGTGCCAGCAGAAACCCGGCCGATAGCGGGAGGCGCACAGATACGCAGTATTTT.

V usage is TRBV9 and J usage is TRBJ2-1; TRBD1 agrees at 7 bases. With 4 bases clipped from V and 2 bases from J, the junction kept 6 bases outside the gene matches. Germline lookup yields CDR1 SGDLS and CDR2 YYNGEE. This CDR3 comprises 15 residues. CDR3 amino acids: CASSPRQGTYNEQFF. As DNA, the CDR3 is TGTGCCAGCAGCCCCCGACAGGGAACCTACAATGAGCAGTTCTTC.

This clone came up a few times. This same CDR3 is encoded by further DNA sequences in the sample. The genes are TRBV9 and TRBJ1-5; 7 bases map to TRBD1. Unmatched junction bases numbered 2, after V lost 0 bases and J lost 2 bases. There are 15 residues in the CDR3. Germline assignment: CDR1 SGDLS and CDR2 YYNGEE. The CDR3 spells CASSVGGTGNQPQHF. CDR3 bases: TGTGCCAGCAGCGTAGGAGGGACAGGCAATCAGCCCCAGCATTTT.

This chain uses TRBV24-1 with TRBJ2-7; D call uncertain. The CDR3 has 16 amino acids. Trimming took 3 bases from V and 3 from J, leaving 17 bases between them. The V gene's germline CDR1 is KGHDR and CDR2 SFDVKD. CDR3: CATSDHGSDEYYEQYF. CDR3 nucleotide sequence: TGTGCCACCAGTGATCACGGGTCAGACGAATACTACGAGCAGTACTTC.

This chain joins TRBV3-1 (or the pseudogene TRBV3-2) and TRBJ2-1; the match to TRBD2 covers 14 bases. With V trimmed by 4 bases and J by 7 bases, 6 bases remained unmatched. The CDR3 covers 16 residues. Germline-derived CDR1 and CDR2 are LGHDT and YNNKEL (reference sequence). Here the CDR3 reads CASSPLTSGRANEQFF. In DNA, the CDR3 is TGTGCCAGCAGCCCATTGACTAGCGGGAGGGCGAATGAGCAGTTCTTC.

The chain uses TRBV7-2 and TRBJ2-2, with D perhaps TRBD2 (6 bases). The CDR3 has 16 residues. Trimming left V 3 bases short and J 2 bases short, with 13 bases between. Germline-derived CDR1 and CDR2 are SGHTA and FQGNSA. CDR3 in amino acids: CASSFSGTSNTGELFF. The CDR3, as DNA: TGTGCCAGCAGCTTCTCCGGGACTTCCAACACCGGGGAGCTGTTTTTT.

This clone occurred a few times. The rearrangement links TRBV10-3 to TRBJ2-7; the match to TRBD1 covers 7 bases. J was trimmed by 0 bases and V by 2 bases; bases with no gene match: 4. Germline-derived CDR1 and CDR2 are ENHRY and SYGVKD. CDR3 length equals 15 residues. The CDR3 bases are TGTGCCATCAGTGAGAGGACAGGAAACTCCTACGAGCAGTACTTC. This translates into CAISERTGNSYEQYF.